This T cell receptor beta chain was sequenced for a study of cytomegalovirus exposure and HLA in healthy donors. Study observations and caveats: Among CMV-associated TCR beta chains, most appeared HLA-restricted in a later analysis. Most sequenced TCRs were rare (though some public TCRs occurred in many donors). Relative to the approximately 630-donor mean, N-insertions were reportedly fewer in an Asian-associated ancestry cluster in a later analysis.

Of note for this clone: The antigen is undetermined.

This CDR3 contains 16 residues. Trimming took 5 bases from V and 0 from J, leaving 15 bases between them. Germline V gene data show CDR1 as SEHNR and CDR2 as FQNEAQ (reference sequence). The PCR contained 60 Vbeta and 13 Jbeta primers. The data were produced by immunoSEQ multiplex PCR, yet TCRdb's version contains in-frame clones alone and is incomplete. The table shows roughly 90,000 clones, with over 65% occurring only once. Sequenced material: PBMCs. The genes are TRBV7-9 and TRBJ2-3, with D perhaps TRBD1 (5 bases). This clonotype was obtained from a woman aged 40 to 55 in good health and CMV-seropositive. The CDR3 DNA reads TGTGCCAGCAGCCTACACACGACAGCTAGCACAGATACGCAGTATTTT. Translation gives CASSLHTTASTDTQYF.